This is a list of T cell receptor beta chains from one sample in a study of long-term antiretroviral therapy in people with HIV. The assay was immunoSEQ multiplex PCR, and TCRdb's table has in-frame clones only and misses some. The repertoire holds tens of thousands of clones, with nearly 95% as singletons. The sequencing here drew on unsorted PBMCs, taken 3.7 years after starting antiretroviral therapy. These receptors were taken from a woman aged 45-59 years with HIV. CDR3s include the opening cysteine and the closing phenylalanine or tryptophan. The D gene is left open where the match is weak. Clone size is given for some rows only: seen once, a few or many times, or a class if the clone is expanded.

len,j_gene,d_gene,v_gene,abundance,CDR3nt,CDR3aa
12,TRBJ2-3,.,TRBV11-3,.,TGTGCCAGCAGCTTGCAGGGGGATACGCAGTATTTT,CASSLQGDTQYF
15,TRBJ2-2,.,TRBV6-1,once,TGTGCCAGCAGGACAGGACTCGCGAACACCGGGGAGCTGTTTTTT,CASRTGLANTGELFF
16,TRBJ2-2,.,TRBV21-1,.,TGTGCCAGCAGCAAAGCGGGGACAGCGAACACCGGGGAGCTGTTTTTT,CASSKAGTANTGELFF
15,TRBJ2-5,.,TRBV6-6,once,TGTGCCAGCACGGTTGGGCGGGGGCCCCAAGAGACCCAGTACTTC,CASTVGRGPQETQYF
16,TRBJ2-3,TRBD2,TRBV9,.,TGTGCCAGCAGCGTCTTAGCGGGGGTATCAGGAGATACGCAGTATTTT,CASSVLAGVSGDTQYF
15,TRBJ1-1,TRBD1,TRBV18,once,TGTGCCAGCTCACCTATCCCTACAGGGGGCACTGAAGCTTTCTTT,CASSPIPTGGTEAFF
16,TRBJ1-3,TRBD1,TRBV9,.,TGTGCCAGCAGCGTAGGGGGGACAGGAGGGGGAAACACCATATATTTT,CASSVGGTGGGNTIYF
16,TRBJ1-1,.,TRBV7-3,.,TGTGCCAGCAGCTTATTGGTGGGAATGAGGAACACTGAAGCTTTCTTT,CASSLLVGMRNTEAFF
14,TRBJ1-6,TRBD1,TRBV10-3,.,TGTGCCATCAGTGGGGACAGGGCTAATTCACCCCTCCACTTT,CAISGDRANSPLHF
16,TRBJ2-1,.,TRBV9,.,TGTGCCAGCAGCGTAGACCTGCAGAGGGGGATTCGTGAGCAGTTCTTC,CASSVDLQRGIREQFF
14,TRBJ1-2,.,TRBV5-4,.,TGTGCCAGCAGCTTGGAAAGTTTCGACTATGGCTACACCTTC,CASSLESFDYGYTF
16,TRBJ1-1,TRBD1,TRBV7-8,.,TGTGCCAGCAGCTTAGTGGCAGGGGGTATGGACACTGAAGCTTTCTTT,CASSLVAGGMDTEAFF
15,TRBJ2-7,TRBD2,TRBV15,.,TGTGCCACCAGCAGGAAGACTAGCGGGGGCTACGAGCAGTACTTC,CATSRKTSGGYEQYF
10,TRBJ2-3,.,TRBV29-1,.,TGCAGCGTTGTGCGAGATACGCAGTATTTT,CSVVRDTQYF
14,TRBJ2-7,.,TRBV16,.,TGTGCCAGCAGCCACCGGGCTTCGACCTACGAGCAGTACTTC,CASSHRASTYEQYF
13,TRBJ1-6,TRBD1,TRBV10-3,.,TGTGCCATCAGAGGACAGGGGGCTTCACCCCTCCACTTT,CAIRGQGASPLHF
11,TRBJ1-2,.,TRBV30,.,TGTGCCTGGAGGTCCAGTCTCGGCTACACCTTC,CAWRSSLGYTF
11,TRBJ1-2,.,TRBV30,.,TGTGCCTGGAGCCTACTCGACACCTACACCTTC,CAWSLLDTYTF
15,TRBJ1-1,TRBD1,TRBV6-5,.,TGTGCCAGCAGTTCCCCGACAGGGATGAACACTGAAGCTTTCTTT,CASSSPTGMNTEAFF
13,TRBJ2-7,.,TRBV7-2,.,TGTGCCAGCAGCGGCCGGGACGGCTACGAGCAGTACTTC,CASSGRDGYEQYF
13,TRBJ2-7,.,TRBV30,.,TGTGCCTGGAGCGAAAATTTACTCGGGGAGCAGTACTTC,CAWSENLLGEQYF
15,TRBJ2-7,TRBD1,TRBV4-3,.,TGCGCCAGCAGCCCGGGACAGGCTAGCTCCTACGAGCAGTACTTC,CASSPGQASSYEQYF
15,TRBJ2-6,.,TRBV5-4,.,TGTGCCAGCAGCTTGGACGGGACTGGGGCCAACGTCCTGACTTTC,CASSLDGTGANVLTF
17,TRBJ1-2,.,TRBV9,.,TGTGCCAGCAGCGAGGCCCCGGCGGGACACATCCCCTATGGCTACACCTTC,CASSEAPAGHIPYGYTF
16,TRBJ2-7,TRBD2,TRBV27,.,TGTGCCAGCAGTTTATCCCCGGGACTAGCCACCTACGAGCAGTACTTC,CASSLSPGLATYEQYF
16,TRBJ2-7,TRBD1,TRBV11-2,.,TGTGCCAGCAGCTTAGGAGTAGGGACAGGGGTTATCGAGCAGTACTTC,CASSLGVGTGVIEQYF
14,TRBJ1-5,.,TRBV6-6,.,TGTGCCAGCACCAAACAAAATAGCAATCAGCCCCAGCATTTT,CASTKQNSNQPQHF
13,TRBJ1-2,.,TRBV30,.,TGTGCCTCGAATCTAATGGGGGCCTATGGCTACACCTTC,CASNLMGAYGYTF
13,TRBJ2-3,TRBD2,TRBV4-1,.,TGCGCCAGCAGCCAAGAGGATAGCGGGGTGGAGTATTTT,CASSQEDSGVEYF
15,TRBJ1-5,.,TRBV5-4,.,TGTGCCAGCAGCTTGGATCAGGGCCGCAATCAGCCCCAGCATTTT,CASSLDQGRNQPQHF
14,TRBJ1-2,TRBD1,TRBV2,.,TGTGCCAGCAGTGAAGCTTGGACAGGGGATGGCTACACCTTC,CASSEAWTGDGYTF
12,TRBJ2-7,.,TRBV2,.,TGTGCCAGCTCGCAGACGAGAAACGAGCAGTACTTC,CASSQTRNEQYF
16,TRBJ1-5,.,TRBV15,.,TGTGCCACCAGCAGAGAGGGCTCAGGGTCTTATCAGCCCCAGCATTTT,CATSREGSGSYQPQHF
14,TRBJ2-3,.,TRBV5-1,.,TGCGCCAGCAGCTGGGACGTACCTTCAGATACGCAGTATTTT,CASSWDVPSDTQYF
14,TRBJ1-1,.,TRBV9,.,TGTGCCAGCAGCTCTGGGACACCGAACACTGAAGCTTTCTTT,CASSSGTPNTEAFF
18,TRBJ2-3,TRBD2,TRBV9,.,TGTGCCAGCAGCGTCGGACTAGCGGGAACACCGGGTGTAGATACGCAGTATTTT,CASSVGLAGTPGVDTQYF
17,TRBJ2-3,.,TRBV1,.,TGCACCAGCAGCCAAGGGGACGGGGGGGAGTTTAGAAGTACGCAGTATTTT,CTSSQGDGGEFRSTQYF